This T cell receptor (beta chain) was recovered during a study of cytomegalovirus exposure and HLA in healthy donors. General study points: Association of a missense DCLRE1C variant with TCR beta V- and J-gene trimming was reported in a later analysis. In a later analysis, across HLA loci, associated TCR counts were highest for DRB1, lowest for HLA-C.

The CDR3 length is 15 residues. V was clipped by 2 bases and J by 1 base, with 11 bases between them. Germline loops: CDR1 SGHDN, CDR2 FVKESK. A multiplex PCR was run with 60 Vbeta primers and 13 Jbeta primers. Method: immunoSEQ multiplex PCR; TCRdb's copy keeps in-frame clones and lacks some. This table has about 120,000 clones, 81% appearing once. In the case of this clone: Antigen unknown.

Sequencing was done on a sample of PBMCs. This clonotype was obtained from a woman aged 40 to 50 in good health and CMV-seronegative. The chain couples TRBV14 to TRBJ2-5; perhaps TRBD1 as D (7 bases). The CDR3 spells CASSQYRGGQETQYF. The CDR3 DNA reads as TGTGCCAGCAGCCAATACAGGGGAGGCCAAGAGACCCAGTACTTC.